The 17 T cell receptor beta chains given below trace back to one sample, sequenced in a study of OX40 agonist ivuxolimab in advanced cancers. Produced via immunoSEQ multiplex PCR; TCRdb's table is partial and in-frame only. Of some 75,000 clones in the sample, more than 70% were seen once. The specimen was CD4+ or CD8+ T cells sorted from blood, collected in a trial of the OX40 agonist ivuxolimab. These receptors were obtained from an adult with an advanced solid tumor such as melanoma, head and neck, liver or kidney cancer.

The chain employs TRBV5-1 and TRBJ1-2, with 9 positions matching TRBD1. This CDR3 spans 15 amino acids. The J segment lost 7 bases and the V segment lost 4 bases, leaving 11 bases of the junction unmatched. CDR1 and CDR2 (germline): SGHRS, YFSETQ. DNA of the CDR3: TGCGCCAGCAGCGTGACCCTACAGGGGGCTCGTGGCTACACCTTC. This codes for CASSVTLQGARGYTF.

V gene TRBV9 combines with J gene TRBJ2-3; the D is unclear. Germline CDR1 reads SGDLS; CDR2 reads YYNGEE. The CDR3 loop spans 14 amino acids. V gave up 0 bases and J gave up 4 bases, with 9 bases separating them. The CDR3 DNA follows: TGTGCCAGCAGCGTAGCGTCTACCCCAGATACGCAGTATTTT. The encoded protein is CASSVASTPDTQYF.

The sample holds a few counts of this clone. The chain links TRBV2 to TRBJ1-1; weak D call: TRBD1 (5 bases). V was clipped by 5 bases and J by 7 bases, with 8 bases between them. The CDR3 sequence is 11 residues long. Germline CDR1 reads SNHLY; CDR2 reads FYNNEI. This CDR3 is CASSYDSEAFF. CDR3 DNA: TGTGCCAGCAGTTACGACAGTGAAGCTTTCTTT. The full variable domain, in which reference TRBV2 and TRBJ1-1 provide the parts outside the CDR3, is EPEVTQTPSHQVTQMGQEVILRCVPISNHLYFYWYRQILGQKVEFLVSFYNNEISEKSEIFDDQFSVERPDGSNFTLKIRSTKLEDSAMYFCASSYDSEAFFGQGTRLTVV.

The chain employs TRBV29-1 and TRBJ1-4; D gene unclear. Germline CDR1 and CDR2: SQVTM and ANQGSEA. The CDR3 loop spans 13 amino acids. V lost 3 bases, J lost 3 bases, and 8 bases lay in between. In DNA form, the CDR3 reads TGCAGCGTTGAGGGGAAGGCTAATGAAAAACTGTTTTTT. It specifies CSVEGKANEKLFF. The entire variable domain, with the rest obtained from reference TRBV29-1 and TRBJ1-4, is as follows: SAVISQKPSRDICQRGTSLTIQCQVDSQVTMMFWYRQQPGQSLTLIATANQGSEATYESGFVIDKFPISRPNLTFSTLTVSNMSPEDSSIYLCSVEGKANEKLFFGSGTQLSVL.

The gene calls are TRBV28 and TRBJ1-2, with D possibly being TRBD1 (6 bases). Germline lookup yields CDR1 MDHEN and CDR2 SYDVKM. The CDR3 spans 12 residues. The germline V and J ends were trimmed by 2 bases and 12 bases, with 13 bases remaining between them. The CDR3 DNA is TGTGCCAGCAGTTTACAGGGACAAGAGGACACCTTC. Translating it yields CASSLQGQEDTF.

The rearrangement uses TRBV11-2 and TRBJ2-3, with TRBD1 matching 8 bases. CDR1 and CDR2 from the germline V gene are SGHAT and FQNNGV. The CDR3 covers 17 residues. Germline trimming cut 0 bases from V and 1 base from J; bases unmatched to any gene: 6. The CDR3 region is CASSLEAQGAGTDTQYF. The CDR3 DNA reads TGTGCCAGCAGCTTAGAGGCGCAGGGGGCGGGCACAGATACGCAGTATTTT.

The chain combines TRBV19 with TRBJ2-3; 11 bases line up with TRBD2. The ends lost 3 bases at V and 4 bases at J; junction bases unmatched: 6. The germline V gene encodes CDR1 LNHDA and CDR2 SQIVND (reference sequence). This CDR3 comprises 16 residues. For the CDR3, the DNA is TGTGCCAGTAGTATCTTAGCGGGGGGGCCGTCAGATACGCAGTATTTT. Translating it yields CASSILAGGPSDTQYF.

The chain has TRBV27 and TRBJ2-7, with 8 positions matching TRBD1. The CDR3 runs to 15 residues. V lost 0 bases to trimming and J lost 2 bases; unmatched junction nucleotides: 3. The V gene's germline CDR1 is MNHEY and CDR2 SMNVEV (reference sequence). CDR3 region: CASSLSLDRAYEQYF. The CDR3 DNA is TGTGCCAGCAGTTTATCGTTGGACAGGGCCTACGAGCAGTACTTC.

V gene TRBV6-6 combines with J gene TRBJ2-7; 8 nucleotides align to TRBD2. The germline CDR1 and CDR2 sequences are MNHNY and SVGAGI (reference sequence). V lost 6 bases, J lost 3 bases, and 10 bases stayed unmatched. This CDR3 has 15 residues. In nucleotides, the CDR3 is TGTGCCAGCAGCCGCCCGGGACTAGAATACTACGAGCAGTACTTC. Translated, it gives CASSRPGLEYYEQYF.

The chain recombines TRBV19 with TRBJ2-2; D not resolved. There are 13 residues in the CDR3. V lost 5 bases and J lost 6, with 10 bases in between. Germline CDR1 reads LNHDA; CDR2 reads SQIVND (reference sequence). The CDR3, as DNA: TGTGCCAGTAGTGTCCGGTCCGCCGGGGAGCTGTTTTTT. It specifies CASSVRSAGELFF.

J is TRBJ1-2 and V is TRBV19; D ambiguous. The CDR3 is 14 residues long. Trimming removed 6 bases at V and 4 bases at J, with 15 bases between. The germline gives CDR1 LNHDA, CDR2 SQIVND (reference sequence). The CDR3 DNA reads as TGTGCCAGTAGAACCTGGGAGAGACCCTATGGCTACACCTTC. Its protein product is CASRTWERPYGYTF.

DNA of the CDR3: TGTGCCAGCAGCCGGGGGGGCACCATGAACACTGAAGCTTTCTTT. Amino acids: CASSRGGTMNTEAFF. The chain recombines TRBV7-2 with TRBJ1-1; TRBD1 is a possible D gene (6 bases). CDR1 is SGHTA, CDR2 FQGNSA, per germline. This CDR3 region has 15 residues. V lost 5 bases and J 0 bases, leaving 13 bases between the germline ends.

The rearrangement joins TRBV5-6 to TRBJ2-7; tentatively, D is TRBD1 (5 bases). The CDR3 runs 17 residues. Trimming took 4 bases from V and 3 from J, leaving 23 bases between them. Germline V CDR1 and CDR2: SGHDT, YYEEEE. CDR3 in amino acids: CASSQSLGSGQYYEQYF. CDR3 coding DNA: TGTGCCAGCAGCCAGAGTTTGGGGTCAGGACAATACTACGAGCAGTACTTC.

The chain couples TRBV4-3 to TRBJ2-4; the D is unclear. The ends were cut back, 0 bases at V and 7 bases at J, with 13 bases in the middle. Germline V gene data show CDR1 as LGHNA and CDR2 as YSLEER. The CDR3 extends over 15 amino acids. The CDR3 region is CASSQEGTGVNIQYF. The CDR3 region has the DNA TGCGCCAGCAGCCAAGAAGGCACTGGTGTGAACATTCAGTACTTC.

This chain uses TRBV4-1 with TRBJ2-6; perhaps TRBD1 as D (8 bases). Trimming took 0 bases from V and 0 from J, leaving 15 bases between them. This CDR3 has 19 residues. The germline CDR1 and CDR2 sequences are MGHRA and YSYEKL. The CDR3 region has the DNA TGCGCCAGCAGCCAAGATCGGACAGGGAGGGGCTCTGGGGCCAACGTCCTGACTTTC. Protein sequence: CASSQDRTGRGSGANVLTF.

V usage is TRBV29-1 and J usage is TRBJ2-1; no firm D call. V was shortened by 6 bases and J by 7 bases, with 16 bases between the two germline ends. This CDR3 comprises 13 residues. Looked up from germline, CDR1 is SQVTM and CDR2 is ANQGSEA. The CDR3 DNA follows: TGCAGCGTGGAGCTGATTCAAGAGAATGAGCAGTTCTTC. Amino acids: CSVELIQENEQFF.

The J gene is TRBJ1-3, the V gene TRBV6-1; weak D call: TRBD1 (6 bases). V gave up 3 bases and J gave up 4 bases, with 10 bases separating them. There are 14 residues in the CDR3. Germline V gene sequence: CDR1 MNHNS, CDR2 SASEGT. The CDR3 spells CASSDGGTGNTIYF. DNA of the CDR3: TGTGCCAGCAGTGACGGGGGGACAGGAAACACCATATATTTT.